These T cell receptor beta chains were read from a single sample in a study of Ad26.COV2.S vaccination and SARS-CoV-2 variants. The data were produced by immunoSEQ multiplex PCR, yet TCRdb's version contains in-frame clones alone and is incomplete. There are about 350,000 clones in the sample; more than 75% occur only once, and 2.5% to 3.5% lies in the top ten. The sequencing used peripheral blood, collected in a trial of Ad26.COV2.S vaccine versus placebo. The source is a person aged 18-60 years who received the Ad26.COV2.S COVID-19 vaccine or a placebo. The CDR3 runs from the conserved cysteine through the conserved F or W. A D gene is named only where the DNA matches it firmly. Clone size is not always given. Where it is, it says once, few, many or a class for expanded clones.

cdr3_nt: TGTGCCAGCAGCTTGGCCCCGCAGGACCCCAATCAGCCCCAGCATTTT
cdr3_aa: CASSLAPQDPNQPQHF
clone_size: .
d_call: .
cdr3_length: 16
v_call: TRBV5-8
j_call: TRBJ1-5

cdr3_nt: TGTGCCAGCATTGCGCAGACAGGGAGGGCCGGGGAGCTGTTTTTT
cdr3_aa: CASIAQTGRAGELFF
clone_size: .
d_call: .
cdr3_length: 15
v_call: TRBV2
j_call: TRBJ2-2

cdr3_nt: TGTGCCAGCAGCCGCGGACAGGACACCGGGGAGCTGTTTTTT
cdr3_aa: CASSRGQDTGELFF
clone_size: .
d_call: TRBD1
cdr3_length: 14
v_call: TRBV9
j_call: TRBJ2-2

cdr3_nt: TGTGCCAGCAGTTGGTTTGCCGGATCCTCCTACGAGCAGTACTTC
cdr3_aa: CASSWFAGSSYEQYF
clone_size: .
d_call: .
cdr3_length: 15
v_call: TRBV6-2/TRBV6-3
j_call: TRBJ2-7

cdr3_nt: TGTGCCAGCAGCCGGGACAGCAGCACAGATACGCAGTATTTT
cdr3_aa: CASSRDSSTDTQYF
clone_size: .
d_call: TRBD1
cdr3_length: 14
v_call: TRBV7-9
j_call: TRBJ2-3

cdr3_nt: TGTGCCAGCAGCCGAGGGGACTTCTACAATGAGCAGTTCTTC
cdr3_aa: CASSRGDFYNEQFF
clone_size: .
d_call: .
cdr3_length: 14
v_call: TRBV27
j_call: TRBJ2-1

cdr3_nt: TGTGCCAGTAGTATAGGGAGAATTCCTCGCTATGGCTACACCTTC
cdr3_aa: CASSIGRIPRYGYTF
clone_size: .
d_call: .
cdr3_length: 15
v_call: TRBV19
j_call: TRBJ1-2

cdr3_nt: TGTGCCAGCCGGAGGGGTACAGATACGCAGTATTTT
cdr3_aa: CASRRGTDTQYF
clone_size: .
d_call: .
cdr3_length: 12
v_call: TRBV2
j_call: TRBJ2-3

cdr3_nt: TGTGCCAGCAGTTTAGGGACAGGGCTAAAAGAGCAGTACTTC
cdr3_aa: CASSLGTGLKEQYF
clone_size: .
d_call: TRBD1
cdr3_length: 14
v_call: TRBV28
j_call: TRBJ2-7

cdr3_nt: TGTGCCACCAGTGATTTGCACGGGGGTGGCTACACCTTC
cdr3_aa: CATSDLHGGGYTF
clone_size: .
d_call: .
cdr3_length: 13
v_call: TRBV24-1
j_call: TRBJ1-2

cdr3_nt: TGTGCCTGCCAGGGGGGTCCAGAGACCCAGTACTTC
cdr3_aa: CACQGGPETQYF
clone_size: .
d_call: .
cdr3_length: 12
v_call: TRBV30
j_call: TRBJ2-5

cdr3_nt: TGTGCCAGCAGCTTAATTCCCCGTGGAAGCGGGAGTTACAATGAGCAGTTCTTC
cdr3_aa: CASSLIPRGSGSYNEQFF
clone_size: .
d_call: TRBD2
cdr3_length: 18
v_call: TRBV11-2
j_call: TRBJ2-1

cdr3_nt: TGCGCCAGCATTCTCCGCCCTGGGACAGTGAACACTGAAGCTTTCTTT
cdr3_aa: CASILRPGTVNTEAFF
clone_size: .
d_call: TRBD1
cdr3_length: 16
v_call: TRBV5-1
j_call: TRBJ1-1

cdr3_nt: TGTGCCAGCAGATTACAGGGTTTGAATGAGCAGTTCTTC
cdr3_aa: CASRLQGLNEQFF
clone_size: .
d_call: .
cdr3_length: 13
v_call: TRBV28
j_call: TRBJ2-1

cdr3_nt: TGTGCCAGCTCACCGAGGACAGATTATCAGCCCCAGCATTTT
cdr3_aa: CASSPRTDYQPQHF
clone_size: .
d_call: .
cdr3_length: 14
v_call: TRBV18
j_call: TRBJ1-5

cdr3_nt: TGTGCCAGCAGCAAAAGCGGGAGCCACAATGAGCAGTTCTTC
cdr3_aa: CASSKSGSHNEQFF
clone_size: .
d_call: TRBD2
cdr3_length: 14
v_call: TRBV11-3
j_call: TRBJ2-1

cdr3_nt: TGTGCCAGCAGTTATAGCGGGGGCGCACGGGAGCTGTTTTTT
cdr3_aa: CASSYSGGARELFF
clone_size: .
d_call: TRBD2
cdr3_length: 14
v_call: TRBV2
j_call: TRBJ2-2

cdr3_nt: TGTGCCAGCAGGGCGGGGCGCCTCGACACAGATACGCAGTATTTT
cdr3_aa: CASRAGRLDTDTQYF
clone_size: few
d_call: .
cdr3_length: 15
v_call: TRBV2
j_call: TRBJ2-3

cdr3_nt: TGTGCCAGCTCAGGGGTTAGCGGGGGCTCCTACGAGCAGTACTTC
cdr3_aa: CASSGVSGGSYEQYF
clone_size: .
d_call: TRBD2
cdr3_length: 15
v_call: TRBV18
j_call: TRBJ2-7

cdr3_nt: TGTGCCAGTACCCCCGGGACAGGGGGAAACTATGGCTACACCTTC
cdr3_aa: CASTPGTGGNYGYTF
clone_size: .
d_call: TRBD1
cdr3_length: 15
v_call: TRBV19
j_call: TRBJ1-2

cdr3_nt: TGTGCCAGCAGCGACAGGGACAGAGGAGGCTACACCTTC
cdr3_aa: CASSDRDRGGYTF
clone_size: .
d_call: TRBD1
cdr3_length: 13
v_call: TRBV6-5
j_call: TRBJ1-2

cdr3_nt: TGTGCCAGCAGCCAGTCAATTGGCATGTTAGAAAAAAGGTACGAGCAGTACTTC
cdr3_aa: CASSQSIGMLEKRYEQYF
clone_size: .
d_call: .
cdr3_length: 18
v_call: TRBV3-1/TRBV3-2
j_call: TRBJ2-7

cdr3_nt: TGTGCCTGGAGTCCGCCTTTTGGAAACACCATATATTTT
cdr3_aa: CAWSPPFGNTIYF
clone_size: few
d_call: .
cdr3_length: 13
v_call: TRBV30
j_call: TRBJ1-3

cdr3_nt: TGTGCCAGCTCACCCCAGGGCGGGGTGAAAGATACGCAGTATTTT
cdr3_aa: CASSPQGGVKDTQYF
clone_size: .
d_call: .
cdr3_length: 15
v_call: TRBV18
j_call: TRBJ2-3

cdr3_nt: TGTGCCAGCAGCTTAAACCCAGGGCTTCCTAAGGGAACTGAAGCTTTCTTT
cdr3_aa: CASSLNPGLPKGTEAFF
clone_size: .
d_call: .
cdr3_length: 17
v_call: TRBV7-2
j_call: TRBJ1-1

cdr3_nt: TGTGCCAGCAGCTACGACAGGGCGAGTGGCTACACCTTC
cdr3_aa: CASSYDRASGYTF
clone_size: few
d_call: TRBD1
cdr3_length: 13
v_call: TRBV7-2
j_call: TRBJ1-2

cdr3_nt: TGTGCCAGCAGCTTAATTGGTGGTAACTCCTACGAGCAGTACTTC
cdr3_aa: CASSLIGGNSYEQYF
clone_size: .
d_call: .
cdr3_length: 15
v_call: TRBV7-2
j_call: TRBJ2-7

cdr3_nt: TGCGCCAGCAGCCAAAGCGGGGGGGCTTACGGGGCAGATACGCAGTATTTT
cdr3_aa: CASSQSGGAYGADTQYF
clone_size: once
d_call: TRBD2
cdr3_length: 17
v_call: TRBV4-3
j_call: TRBJ2-3

cdr3_nt: TGCGCCAGCAGCCAAGACTGGGGGGGCCCGACCTACGAGCAGTACTTC
cdr3_aa: CASSQDWGGPTYEQYF
clone_size: many
d_call: .
cdr3_length: 16
v_call: TRBV4-3
j_call: TRBJ2-7

cdr3_nt: TGTGCCAGCAGCGAGACCCCAAGAGGTGAGCAGTTCTTC
cdr3_aa: CASSETPRGEQFF
clone_size: .
d_call: .
cdr3_length: 13
v_call: TRBV9
j_call: TRBJ2-1

cdr3_nt: TGTGCCAGCAGTTACGTCTTGGGGGGCCTCCCCCTCTATGGCTACACCTTC
cdr3_aa: CASSYVLGGLPLYGYTF
clone_size: .
d_call: .
cdr3_length: 17
v_call: TRBV6-2/TRBV6-3
j_call: TRBJ1-2

cdr3_nt: TGTGCCAGCAGGCATAACTCTGGAAACACCATATATTTT
cdr3_aa: CASRHNSGNTIYF
clone_size: .
d_call: .
cdr3_length: 13
v_call: TRBV6-5
j_call: TRBJ1-3

cdr3_nt: TGCGCCATCAAAACCGGGACAGGGGCGTCCGGGGAGCTGTTTTTT
cdr3_aa: CAIKTGTGASGELFF
clone_size: .
d_call: TRBD1
cdr3_length: 15
v_call: TRBV10-1
j_call: TRBJ2-2

cdr3_nt: TGTGCCAGCAGCTTAGGTCTGTTAGCCATGGACACAGATACGCAGTATTTT
cdr3_aa: CASSLGLLAMDTDTQYF
clone_size: few
d_call: .
cdr3_length: 17
v_call: TRBV7-9
j_call: TRBJ2-3

cdr3_nt: TGTGCCAGCAGCTTAGGGCAGGCGAATCAGCCCCAGCATTTT
cdr3_aa: CASSLGQANQPQHF
clone_size: .
d_call: .
cdr3_length: 14
v_call: TRBV11-2
j_call: TRBJ1-5

cdr3_nt: TGCAGCGTCCGGACTGCTAGCACAGATACGCAGTATTTT
cdr3_aa: CSVRTASTDTQYF
clone_size: .
d_call: .
cdr3_length: 13
v_call: TRBV29-1
j_call: TRBJ2-3

cdr3_nt: TGTGCTAGTGACAAACCCTATAGCGGGGGGGCTCAATCCTACGAGCAGTACTTC
cdr3_aa: CASDKPYSGGAQSYEQYF
clone_size: many
d_call: TRBD2
cdr3_length: 18
v_call: TRBV12-5
j_call: TRBJ2-7

cdr3_nt: TGCGCCAACCCGGGGGCTAGCGGATACTACAATGAGCAGTTCTTC
cdr3_aa: CANPGASGYYNEQFF
clone_size: .
d_call: .
cdr3_length: 15
v_call: TRBV23-1
j_call: TRBJ2-1

cdr3_nt: TGTGCCAGCAGAGACCCTAGGGCAGATACGCAGTATTTT
cdr3_aa: CASRDPRADTQYF
clone_size: .
d_call: .
cdr3_length: 13
v_call: TRBV6-6
j_call: TRBJ2-3

cdr3_nt: TGTGCCAGCAGTTCCCTATCCGGGTCGAAGACCTACGAGCAGTACTTC
cdr3_aa: CASSSLSGSKTYEQYF
clone_size: .
d_call: .
cdr3_length: 16
v_call: TRBV27
j_call: TRBJ2-7

cdr3_nt: TGCGCCAGCAGCTTGATGGGGGGCGCCGACACCGGGGAGCTGTTTTTT
cdr3_aa: CASSLMGGADTGELFF
clone_size: .
d_call: .
cdr3_length: 16
v_call: TRBV5-1
j_call: TRBJ2-2

cdr3_nt: TGTGCCAGCAGCCCGGGACAGGGTTTCGATTCACCCCTCCACTTT
cdr3_aa: CASSPGQGFDSPLHF
clone_size: once
d_call: TRBD1
cdr3_length: 15
v_call: TRBV7-2
j_call: TRBJ1-6

cdr3_nt: TGTGCCAGCAGCCAATCGTCAGGGGGTTCCGCCGAGCAGTACTTC
cdr3_aa: CASSQSSGGSAEQYF
clone_size: .
d_call: TRBD1
cdr3_length: 15
v_call: TRBV16
j_call: TRBJ2-7

cdr3_nt: TGTGCCAGCAGCTACGCGGGACTGACGATGAACACTGAAGCTTTCTTT
cdr3_aa: CASSYAGLTMNTEAFF
clone_size: .
d_call: .
cdr3_length: 16
v_call: TRBV7-9
j_call: TRBJ1-1

cdr3_nt: TGTGCCTATCTGGACAGGACCTATGGCTACACCTTC
cdr3_aa: CAYLDRTYGYTF
clone_size: .
d_call: TRBD1
cdr3_length: 12
v_call: TRBV30
j_call: TRBJ1-2

cdr3_nt: TGTGCCAGCAGTTATCTGGCAACTAATGAAAAACTGTTTTTT
cdr3_aa: CASSYLATNEKLFF
clone_size: .
d_call: .
cdr3_length: 14
v_call: TRBV6-5
j_call: TRBJ1-4

cdr3_nt: TGTGCCAGCAGTTTAGGAGGCGGGGTCACCGGGGAGCTGTTTTTT
cdr3_aa: CASSLGGGVTGELFF
clone_size: .
d_call: .
cdr3_length: 15
v_call: TRBV27
j_call: TRBJ2-2

cdr3_nt: TGCGCCAGCAGTCGGGCGGGGGATGAGCAGTTCTTC
cdr3_aa: CASSRAGDEQFF
clone_size: .
d_call: TRBD2
cdr3_length: 12
v_call: TRBV5-1
j_call: TRBJ2-1

cdr3_nt: TGTGCCAGCAGCTCGGACTTAAGAGAGCAGTTCTTC
cdr3_aa: CASSSDLREQFF
clone_size: .
d_call: .
cdr3_length: 12
v_call: TRBV7-2
j_call: TRBJ2-1

cdr3_nt: TGCGCCAGCAGCCAAGATCTCGCAGGATGGGAGTCTCAGTACTTC
cdr3_aa: CASSQDLAGWESQYF
clone_size: .
d_call: .
cdr3_length: 15
v_call: TRBV4-3
j_call: TRBJ2-4

cdr3_nt: TGTGCCAGCAGCTTGTCGGGGGGCCCGGGGGTTCAGTACTTC
cdr3_aa: CASSLSGGPGVQYF
clone_size: .
d_call: .
cdr3_length: 14
v_call: TRBV5-4
j_call: TRBJ2-4